A selection of T cell receptor beta chains follows, all from one sample in a study of shared clonotypes between healthy human individuals. Generated by immunoSEQ multiplex PCR, the TCRdb table keeps only in-frame clones and is missing some. The table includes hundreds of thousands of clones, about three quarters detected once. Sequencing was performed on memory CD4+ T cells sorted from blood. The origin of the receptors is a woman under 40 in good health. Both conserved end residues are part of each CDR3. D genes are given only for firm matches. The size field is filled for only some rows; it gives once, few, many or a size class.

V gene	J gene	D gene	clone size	CDR3 protein	CDR3 DNA
TRBV7-2	TRBJ1-5	TRBD1	once	CASSLGRQGAGNQPQHF	TGTGCCAGCAGCTTAGGACGACAGGGGGCTGGCAATCAGCCCCAGCATTTT
TRBV9	TRBJ2-3	NA	NA	CASSVGLRATDTQYF	TGTGCCAGCAGCGTGGGACTTAGAGCCACAGATACGCAGTATTTT
TRBV5-4	TRBJ2-7	TRBD1	few	CASSLGQGASYEQYF	TGTGCCAGCAGCTTGGGGCAGGGGGCCTCCTACGAGCAGTACTTC
TRBV28	TRBJ2-7	NA	NA	CARPTPFHYEQYF	TGTGCCAGACCTACTCCTTTTCACTACGAGCAGTACTTC
TRBV2	TRBJ2-2	NA	once	CASKGGTGELFF	TGTGCCAGCAAGGGCGGCACCGGGGAGCTGTTTTTT
TRBV6-6	TRBJ1-2	NA	NA	CASSYQQGSYGYTF	TGTGCCAGCAGTTATCAACAGGGATCCTATGGCTACACCTTC
TRBV7-9	TRBJ1-1	NA	NA	CASSLDRANTEAFF	TGTGCCAGCAGCTTAGACAGGGCGAACACTGAAGCTTTCTTT
TRBV14	TRBJ2-7	NA	NA	CASSPAGGRSYEQYF	TGTGCCAGCAGCCCAGCAGGCGGTAGGTCCTACGAGCAGTACTTC
TRBV5-1	TRBJ2-7	NA	few	CASSLETGPYEQYF	TGCGCCAGCAGCTTGGAGACAGGCCCCTACGAGCAGTACTTC
TRBV6-6	TRBJ2-7	NA	NA	CASSTWSRGNEQYF	TGTGCCAGCAGTACCTGGTCCAGGGGCAACGAGCAGTACTTC
TRBV5-1	TRBJ1-3	NA	once	CASSWNSGGRSGNTIYF	TGCGCCAGCAGCTGGAATTCGGGAGGGAGGTCTGGAAACACCATATATTTT
TRBV2	TRBJ1-5	NA	many	CASEVGHTSNQPQHF	TGTGCCAGCGAAGTGGGACATACTAGCAATCAGCCCCAGCATTTT
TRBV27	TRBJ2-5	NA	few	CASRSSGETQYF	TGTGCCAGCAGATCGAGCGGTGAGACCCAGTACTTC
TRBV5-4	TRBJ2-3	NA	NA	CASSLVHTDTQYF	TGTGCCAGCAGCTTGGTCCACACAGATACGCAGTATTTT
TRBV30	TRBJ2-7	TRBD2	few	CAWKGGLGKYEQYF	TGTGCCTGGAAGGGGGGACTAGGGAAGTACGAGCAGTACTTC
TRBV29-1	TRBJ2-1	TRBD1	NA	CSVAGQVIYNEQFF	TGCAGCGTTGCGGGACAGGTAATATACAATGAGCAGTTCTTC
TRBV27	TRBJ2-7	TRBD1	few	CASSRSWTGDEQYF	TGTGCCAGCAGTCGGTCCTGGACAGGGGACGAGCAGTACTTC
TRBV19	TRBJ1-4	NA	NA	CASSFRQYSNEKLFF	TGTGCCAGTAGTTTTCGACAGTACTCTAATGAAAAACTGTTTTTT
TRBV27	TRBJ2-1	TRBD2	NA	CASSPHEGLAGGINEQFF	TGTGCCAGCAGTCCCCATGAGGGACTAGCGGGAGGGATCAATGAGCAGTTCTTC
TRBV7-6	TRBJ1-5	NA	NA	CASSSQRDQPQHF	TGTGCCAGCAGTTCACAGAGGGATCAGCCCCAGCATTTT
TRBV7-9	TRBJ2-2	TRBD2	once	CASTLGRANGGELFF	TGTGCCAGCACCCTCGGGAGGGCGAACGGCGGGGAGCTGTTTTTT
TRBV4-1	TRBJ2-6	TRBD2	NA	CASSQAPGLAGGRSGANVLTF	TGCGCCAGCAGCCAAGCACCGGGACTAGCGGGAGGCCGCTCTGGGGCCAACGTCCTGACTTTC
TRBV7-9	TRBJ2-4	NA	NA	CASTQRGENIQYF	TGTGCCAGCACCCAAAGGGGGGAAAACATTCAGTACTTC
TRBV7-2	TRBJ2-1	NA	few	CASSMDSAPRSEQFF	TGTGCCAGCAGCATGGACAGCGCGCCCAGGAGTGAGCAGTTCTTC
TRBV27	TRBJ2-2	TRBD1	NA	CASSRSDRVYTGELFF	TGTGCCAGCAGTCGGTCGGACAGGGTTTATACCGGGGAGCTGTTTTTT
TRBV29-1	TRBJ2-2	NA	NA	CSVSINTGELFF	TGCAGCGTGAGCATTAACACCGGGGAGCTGTTTTTT
TRBV11-3	TRBJ2-7	TRBD1	NA	CASSLGPNRGRDYEQYF	TGTGCCAGCAGCTTAGGGCCAAACAGGGGGCGCGATTACGAGCAGTACTTC
TRBV6-5	TRBJ2-7	TRBD2	few	CASSQTSGSGEQYF	TGTGCCAGCAGTCAGACTAGCGGGAGTGGCGAGCAGTACTTC
TRBV30	TRBJ2-7	TRBD1	NA	CAWSVIDGTEYEQYF	TGTGCCTGGAGTGTAATTGACGGGACAGAGTACGAGCAGTACTTC
TRBV6-1	TRBJ1-5	NA	few	CASSAAADSNQPQHF	TGTGCCAGCAGTGCCGCCGCAGATTCCAATCAGCCCCAGCATTTT
TRBV11-2	TRBJ2-1	TRBD1	few	CASTDGQGYNEQFF	TGTGCCAGCACTGATGGACAGGGGTACAATGAGCAGTTCTTC